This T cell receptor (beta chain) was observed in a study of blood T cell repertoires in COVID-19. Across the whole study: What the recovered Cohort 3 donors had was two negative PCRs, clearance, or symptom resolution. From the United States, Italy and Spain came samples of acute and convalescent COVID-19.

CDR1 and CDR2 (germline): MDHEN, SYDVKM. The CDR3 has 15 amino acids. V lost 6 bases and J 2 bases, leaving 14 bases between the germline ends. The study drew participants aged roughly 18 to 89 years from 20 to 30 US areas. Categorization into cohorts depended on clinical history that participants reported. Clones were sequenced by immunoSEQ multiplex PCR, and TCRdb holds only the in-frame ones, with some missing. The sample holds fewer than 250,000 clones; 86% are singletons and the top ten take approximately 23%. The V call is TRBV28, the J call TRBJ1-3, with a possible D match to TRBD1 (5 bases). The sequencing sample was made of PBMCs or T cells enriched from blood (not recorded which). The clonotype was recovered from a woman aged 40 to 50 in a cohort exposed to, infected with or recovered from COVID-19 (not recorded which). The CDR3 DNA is TGTGCCAGCAGCCTAGTGGGGACTACTGGAAACACCATATATTTT. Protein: CASSLVGTTGNTIYF.